The entry below describes one T cell receptor beta chain. The data belong to a study of regulatory T cells in long-lasting Graves disease. Whole-study context: Over 5 years of antithyroid drugs plus positive TSH receptor antibodies defined persistent Graves' disease.

Regarding time point: persistent/refractory GD, antithyroid drugs over 5 years with positive TRAb. RNA extracted from PBMCs served as the sequencing template. Graves' disease diagnoses used American Thyroid Association guidelines. Patients were enrolled at an endocrinology department in Xi'an, China. Combining iRepertoire HTBI primers with Arm-PCR of CDR3 regions, the authors built TCR beta libraries. TCRdb re-analysed the multiplex PCR reads in MiXCR, keeping a single row per CDR3 protein. The table lists 500,000 to 700,000 distinct CDR3 sequences, 30% of them singletons. CDR1 and CDR2 (germline): MNHEY, SMNVEV (reference sequence). The CDR3 contains 14 residues. Trimming removed 0 bases at V and 7 bases at J, with 12 bases between.

This chain connects TRBV27 to TRBJ1-2; no firm D call. This TCR was sampled from a female donor with Graves disease. The source material was peripheral blood mononuclear cells (PBMCs), sampled when the disease was refractory, from a patient treated with antithyroid drugs. The CDR3 here is CASSLSRLTGGYTF. The CDR3 DNA reads as TGTGCCAGCAGTTTATCGAGACTAACCGGTGGCTACACCTTC.